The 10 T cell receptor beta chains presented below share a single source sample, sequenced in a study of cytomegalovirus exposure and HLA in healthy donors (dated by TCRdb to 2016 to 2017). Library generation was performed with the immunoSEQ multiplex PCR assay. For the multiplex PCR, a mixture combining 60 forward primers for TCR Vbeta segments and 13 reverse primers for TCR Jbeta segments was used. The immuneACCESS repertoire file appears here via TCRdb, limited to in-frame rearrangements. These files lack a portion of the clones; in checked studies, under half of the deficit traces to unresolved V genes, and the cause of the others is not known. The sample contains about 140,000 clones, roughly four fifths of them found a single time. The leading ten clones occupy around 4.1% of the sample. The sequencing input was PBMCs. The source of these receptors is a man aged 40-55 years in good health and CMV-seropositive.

The CDR3 reads CASSYSGGTGNTIYF. In nucleotides, the CDR3 is TGTGCCAGCAGTTACTCCGGAGGGACTGGAAACACCATATATTTT. The chain links TRBV6-5 to TRBJ1-3; D is unresolved. The germline gives CDR1 MNHEY, CDR2 SVGAGI. Trimming cost V 0 bases and J 2 bases, with 8 bases left between them. The CDR3 length is 15 residues.

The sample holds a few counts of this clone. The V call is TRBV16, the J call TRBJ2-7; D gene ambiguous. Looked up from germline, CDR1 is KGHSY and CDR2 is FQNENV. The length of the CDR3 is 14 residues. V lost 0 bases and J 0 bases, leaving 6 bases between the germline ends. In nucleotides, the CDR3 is TGTGCCAGCAGCCAATCCGCGAGCTCCTACGAGCAGTACTTC. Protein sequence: CASSQSASSYEQYF.

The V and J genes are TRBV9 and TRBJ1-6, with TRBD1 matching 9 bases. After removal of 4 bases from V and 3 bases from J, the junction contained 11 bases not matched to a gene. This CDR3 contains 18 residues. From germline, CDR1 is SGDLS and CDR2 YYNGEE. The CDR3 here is CASSPEPLTGGYNSPLHF. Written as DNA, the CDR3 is TGTGCCAGCAGCCCCGAGCCCCTGACAGGGGGCTATAATTCACCCCTCCACTTT.

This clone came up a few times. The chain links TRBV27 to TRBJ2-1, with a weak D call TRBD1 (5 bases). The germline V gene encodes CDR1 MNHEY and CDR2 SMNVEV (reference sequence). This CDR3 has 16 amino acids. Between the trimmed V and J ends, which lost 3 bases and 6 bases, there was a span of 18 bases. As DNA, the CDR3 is TGTGCCAGCAGTTTCCATGACAGATGGGATGGCAATGAGCAGTTCTTC. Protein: CASSFHDRWDGNEQFF.

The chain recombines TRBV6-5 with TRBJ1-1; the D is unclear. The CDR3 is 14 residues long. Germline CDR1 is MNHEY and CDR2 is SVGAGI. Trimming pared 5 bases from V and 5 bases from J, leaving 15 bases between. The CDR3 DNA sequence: TGTGCCAGCAGTCCGAGCCTTGAGGGTACTGAAGCTTTCTTT. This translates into CASSPSLEGTEAFF.

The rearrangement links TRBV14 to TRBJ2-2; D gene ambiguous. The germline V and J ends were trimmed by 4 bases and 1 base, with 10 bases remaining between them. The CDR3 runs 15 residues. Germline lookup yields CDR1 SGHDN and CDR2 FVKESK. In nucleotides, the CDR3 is TGTGCCAGCAGCCGTGTCGGGTGGAACACCGGGGAGCTGTTTTTT. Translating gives CASSRVGWNTGELFF.

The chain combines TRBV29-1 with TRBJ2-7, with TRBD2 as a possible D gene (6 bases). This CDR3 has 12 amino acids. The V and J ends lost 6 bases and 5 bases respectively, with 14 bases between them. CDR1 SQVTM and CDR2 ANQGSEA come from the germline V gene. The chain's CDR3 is CSVSAWGDEQYF. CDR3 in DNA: TGCAGCGTCTCGGCCTGGGGGGACGAGCAGTACTTC.

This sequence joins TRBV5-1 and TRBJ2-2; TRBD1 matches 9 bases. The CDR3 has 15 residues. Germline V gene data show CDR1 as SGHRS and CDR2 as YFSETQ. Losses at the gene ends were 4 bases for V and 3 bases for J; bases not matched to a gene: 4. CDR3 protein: CASSRGQGDTGELFF. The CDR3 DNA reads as TGCGCCAGCAGCCGGGGACAGGGCGACACCGGGGAGCTGTTTTTT.

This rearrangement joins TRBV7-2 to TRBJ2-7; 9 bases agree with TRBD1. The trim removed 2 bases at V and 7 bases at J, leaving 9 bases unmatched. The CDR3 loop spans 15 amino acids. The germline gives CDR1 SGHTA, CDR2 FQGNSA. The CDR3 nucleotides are TGTGCCAGCAGCTTAAAGGGGGACAGGGCGTGGGAGCAGTACTTC. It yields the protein CASSLKGDRAWEQYF.

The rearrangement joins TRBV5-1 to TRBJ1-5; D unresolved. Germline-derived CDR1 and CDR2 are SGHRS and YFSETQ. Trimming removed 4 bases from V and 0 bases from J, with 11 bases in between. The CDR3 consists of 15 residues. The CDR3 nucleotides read TGCGCCAGCAGCATGGGAGGGTATAGCAATCAGCCCCAGCATTTT. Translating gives CASSMGGYSNQPQHF. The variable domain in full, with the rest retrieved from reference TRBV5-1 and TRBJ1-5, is KAGVTQTPRYLIKTRGQQVTLSCSPISGHRSVSWYQQTPGQGLQFLFEYFSETQRNKGNFPGRFSGRQFSNSRSEMNVSTLELGDSALYLCASSMGGYSNQPQHFGDGTRLSIL.